The clone carrying this TCR beta chain was picked up one time. What it recognizes is unknown. Sequenced by immunoSEQ multiplex PCR; TCRdb stores in-frame clones only, minus some. The table shows approximately 150,000 clones, with about 93% occurring only once. These data originate in a study of T cell responses to AZD1222 COVID-19 vaccine. V was shortened by 4 bases and J by 4 bases, with 7 bases between the two germline ends. Per germline, CDR1 GTSNPN and CDR2 SVGIG (reference sequence). The CDR3 contains 11 residues. Study-wide results and limits: Spike was spanned by vaccine-associated CD4 TCRs, with dominance at 160-218 and 743-854. White British donors predominated, females outnumbered males, and clonal diversity was possibly underestimated.

This receptor was taken from an adult in good health. The material sequenced was peripheral blood, taken on day 0 of AZD1222 vaccination. The chain employs TRBV30 and TRBJ1-1, with D unclear. The DNA of the CDR3 is TGTGCCTGGAATAAAGGCACTGAAGCTTTCTTT. Its translation is CAWNKGTEAFF.